These 28 T cell receptor beta chains were all obtained from the same sample, sequenced in a study of T cell responses to AZD1222 COVID-19 vaccine. Generated by immunoSEQ multiplex PCR, the TCRdb table keeps only in-frame clones and is missing some. Here the sample spans over 130,000 clones, approximately 90% being singletons. The material sequenced was peripheral blood, taken 28 days after the second AZD1222 dose. The receptors stem from an adult who received the AZD1222 COVID-19 vaccine.

This clone was recorded once. This rearrangement joins TRBV4-2 to TRBJ2-1; possible D gene TRBD1, 8 bases. V was cut by 1 base and J by 9 bases, with 22 bases left in between. This CDR3 comprises 17 residues. CDR1 is LGHNA and CDR2 is YNFKEQ in the germline V gene. CDR3 in amino acids: CASSQGPAGVTGGEQFF. The CDR3 bases are TGTGCCAGCAGCCAAGGTCCGGCGGGAGTTACAGGGGGTGAGCAGTTCTTC.

This chain uses TRBV19 with TRBJ2-5; D possibly corresponds to TRBD2 (7 bases). The germline V gene encodes CDR1 LNHDA and CDR2 SQIVND (reference sequence). V lost 9 bases to trimming and J lost 3 bases, with 11 bases between them. This CDR3 spans 12 amino acids. The CDR3 here is CARGGGKETQYF. The CDR3 region has the DNA TGTGCCAGAGGGGGGGGTAAAGAGACCCAGTACTTC. Supplemented by reference TRBV19 and TRBJ2-5, the full variable domain reads DGGITQSPKYLFRKEGQNVTLSCEQNLNHDAMYWYRQDPGQGLRLIYYSQIVNDFQKGDIAEGYSVSREKKESFPLTVTSAQKNPTAFYLCARGGGKETQYFGPGTRLLVL.

The chain links TRBV7-2 to TRBJ2-1; the match to TRBD2 covers 11 bases. Looked up from germline, CDR1 is SGHTA and CDR2 is FQGNSA. This CDR3 has 17 residues. V shed 2 bases, J shed 0 bases, and the junction held 3 bases outside the gene matches. The CDR3 is CASSLRGLADSYNEQFF. As DNA, the CDR3 is TGTGCCAGCAGCTTAAGGGGACTAGCGGACTCCTACAATGAGCAGTTCTTC.

The V and J genes are TRBV5-1 and TRBJ2-7; 12 bases match TRBD2. This CDR3 is built from 15 residues. Per the germline V gene, CDR1 is SGHRS and CDR2 is YFSETQ. Trimming took 3 bases from V and 5 from J; bases not matched to a gene: 6. Here the CDR3 DNA reads TGCGCCAGCAGCTCGGGGACTAGCGGGCCCCACGAGCAGTACTTC. Protein sequence: CASSSGTSGPHEQYF.

The chain carries TRBV9 and TRBJ2-7, with TRBD2 matching over 10 bases. The trim removed 3 bases at V and 0 bases at J, leaving 3 bases unmatched. The germline V gene has CDR1 SGDLS and CDR2 YYNGEE. The CDR3 runs 15 residues. The DNA for the CDR3 is TGTGCCAGCAGCGCTAGCGGGGGCAGCTCCTACGAGCAGTACTTC. It specifies CASSASGGSSYEQYF.

The gene calls are TRBV4-1 and TRBJ2-7; tentative D call: TRBD1 (6 bases). This CDR3 has 16 residues. The germline V and J ends were trimmed by 4 bases and 3 bases, with 19 bases remaining between them. The germline V gene has CDR1 MGHRA and CDR2 YSYEKL. The CDR3 nucleotides are TGCGCCAGCAGCCCTCGGCCGGGACACTTCGACTACGAGCAGTACTTC. Translation gives CASSPRPGHFDYEQYF.

The J gene is TRBJ2-7, the V gene TRBV9, with 7 positions matching TRBD1. V was clipped by 5 bases and J by 3 bases; unmatched bases: 2. The CDR3 loop spans 12 amino acids. Germline-derived CDR1 and CDR2 are SGDLS and YYNGEE. This CDR3 reads CASSGDSYEQYF. CDR3 DNA sequence: TGTGCCAGCAGTGGGGACAGCTACGAGCAGTACTTC.

The chain employs TRBV29-1 and TRBJ1-1; a weak D match, TRBD1 (5 bases). V lost 6 bases and J 4 bases, leaving 15 bases between the germline ends. The CDR3 consists of 13 residues. CDR1 is SQVTM, CDR2 ANQGSEA, per germline. DNA for the CDR3: TGCAGCGTGCGGGGGGATAGAGTCACTGAAGCTTTCTTT. Its translation: CSVRGDRVTEAFF.

The chain combines TRBV6-5 with TRBJ2-7; no definite D call. Per the germline V gene, CDR1 is MNHEY and CDR2 is SVGAGI. The CDR3 runs 14 residues. V was clipped by 0 bases and J by 5 bases, with 11 bases between them. CDR3 nucleotide sequence: TGTGCCAGCAGTTACTCAAGTATAGGGCACGAGCAGTACTTC. Protein: CASSYSSIGHEQYF.

V and J are TRBV19 and TRBJ1-5; perhaps TRBD1 as D (5 bases). Germline V CDR1 and CDR2: LNHDA, SQIVND (reference sequence). This CDR3 is built from 13 residues. V was pared by 5 bases and J by 7 bases, with 12 bases between. Here the CDR3 DNA reads TGTGCCAGTAGTCAGGGTGTTGCGCAGCCCCAGCATTTT. Amino acids: CASSQGVAQPQHF.

The chain recombines TRBV12-3 or TRBV12-4 with TRBJ2-1; D is unclear. This CDR3 region has 11 residues. Trimming removed 4 bases at V and 8 bases at J, with 6 bases between. The CDR3 region is CASSSTDEQFF. As DNA, the CDR3 is TGTGCCAGCAGTTCTACGGATGAGCAGTTCTTC.

This chain joins TRBV6-2 or TRBV6-3 and TRBJ1-1, with TRBD1 matching over 10 bases. The V segment lost 5 bases and the J segment 5 bases; nucleotides outside the gene matches: 11. Germline lookup yields CDR1 MNHEY and CDR2 SVGEGT. The CDR3 extends over 16 amino acids. The CDR3 region is CASSDTAGTGDTEAFF. The CDR3 region has the DNA TGTGCCAGCAGTGATACCGCCGGGACAGGGGATACTGAAGCTTTCTTT.

The V gene is TRBV7-8, the J gene TRBJ1-2; unclear D gene. This CDR3 has 17 amino acids. Germline V lookup: CDR1 SGHVS, CDR2 FQNEAQ. The ends were cut back, 6 bases at V and 7 bases at J, with 27 bases in the middle. CDR3 nucleotide sequence: TGTGCCAGCAGAAACAAAATCGCAACCGAACAGTCAGGTGGCTACACCTTC. Translation: CASRNKIATEQSGGYTF.

The chain combines TRBV6-1 with TRBJ2-2; 11 positions match TRBD2. The V gene's germline CDR1 is MNHNS and CDR2 SASEGT. V gave up 4 bases and J gave up 6 bases; unmatched junction bases: 13. CDR3 size: 18 residues. CDR3 in amino acids: CASSAPFSGRAKAGELFF. The CDR3 DNA follows: TGTGCCAGCAGTGCCCCTTTTAGCGGGAGGGCCAAGGCCGGGGAGCTGTTTTTT.

The chain has TRBV11-2 and TRBJ1-1; D might be TRBD1 (6 bases). In germline, CDR1 is SGHAT, CDR2 FQNNGV. Trimming pared 5 bases from V and 1 base from J, leaving 11 bases between. The CDR3 spans 14 residues. The chain's CDR3 is CASSLQGQNTEAFF. The CDR3 DNA follows: TGTGCCAGCAGCCTCCAGGGACAGAACACTGAAGCTTTCTTT. Complete variable domain (other parts from reference TRBV11-2 and TRBJ1-1): EAGVAQSPRYKIIEKRQSVAFWCNPISGHATLYWYQQILGQGPKLLIQFQNNGVVDDSQLPKDRFSAERLKGVDSTLKIQPAKLEDSAVYLCASSLQGQNTEAFFGQGTRLTVV.

The V call is TRBV28, the J call TRBJ2-1, with 7 bases identical to TRBD1. Germline loops: CDR1 MDHEN, CDR2 SYDVKM. This CDR3 contains 14 residues. With V trimmed by 7 bases and J by 7 bases, 10 bases remained unmatched. The DNA for the CDR3 is TGTGCCAGCATATTCCGACAGGGTGGGAATGAGCAGTTCTTC. Its translation is CASIFRQGGNEQFF.

The CDR3 spells CASSLWTVRDEQFF. The CDR3 nucleotides read TGTGCCAGTAGTCTTTGGACGGTTCGGGATGAGCAGTTCTTC. V is TRBV19 and J is TRBJ2-1; D gene ambiguous. Germline-derived CDR1 and CDR2 are LNHDA and SQIVND (reference sequence). CDR3 length: 14 amino acids. V lost 5 bases and J 8 bases, leaving 16 bases between the germline ends.

The rearrangement joins TRBV6-5 to TRBJ1-2; TRBD1 might be the D (6 bases). Per the germline V gene, CDR1 is MNHEY and CDR2 is SVGAGI. V was pared by 10 bases and J by 0 bases, with 15 bases between. The CDR3 spans 14 residues. The CDR3 nucleotides are TGTGCCACTCTTCGACAGGCCTCTAACTATGGCTACACCTTC. Translation gives CATLRQASNYGYTF.

This rearrangement joins TRBV7-2 to TRBJ2-7, with D perhaps TRBD2 (6 bases). Trimming took off 6 bases at V and 6 bases at J, with 18 bases between the two ends. The CDR3 has 14 residues. Germline CDR1 is SGHTA and CDR2 is FQGNSA. DNA of the CDR3: TGTGCCAGCAGGCACCCCTCCACCGGGGGCGAGCAGTACTTC. Translation gives CASRHPSTGGEQYF.

This clone was seen only once. The V gene is TRBV18, the J gene TRBJ1-2; D unclear. V lost 1 base, J lost 6 bases, and 9 bases lay in between. CDR3 size: 13 residues. CDR1 and CDR2 (germline): KGHSH, LQKENI. The CDR3 protein is CASSPLPNDGYTF. The CDR3 DNA reads as TGTGCCAGCTCACCACTGCCAAACGATGGCTACACCTTC. Looking up the rest from reference TRBV18 and TRBJ1-2 gives the full variable domain: NAGVMQNPRHLVRRRGQEARLRCSPMKGHSHVYWYRQLPEEGLKFMVYLQKENIIDESGMPKERFSAEFPKEGPSILRIQQVVRGDSAAYFCASSPLPNDGYTFGSGTRLTVV.

The chain combines TRBV30 with TRBJ2-5; the D gene is possibly TRBD2 (6 bases). This CDR3 spans 12 amino acids. The germline CDR1 and CDR2 sequences are GTSNPN and SVGIG (reference sequence). V dropped 4 bases and J dropped 5 bases, with 11 bases sitting between them. CDR3 sequence reads: CAWKGSGETQYF. CDR3 DNA sequence: TGTGCCTGGAAGGGGAGCGGGGAGACCCAGTACTTC.

The gene calls are TRBV7-9 and TRBJ1-1; D remains ambiguous. The CDR3 sequence is 13 residues long. V was shortened by 5 bases and J by 3 bases, with 10 bases between the two germline ends. Germline V lookup: CDR1 SEHNR, CDR2 FQNEAQ (reference sequence). The CDR3 spells CASSPRLDTEAFF. The CDR3 nucleotides read TGTGCCAGCAGCCCCCGGTTAGACACTGAAGCTTTCTTT.

The genes are TRBV4-1 and TRBJ2-1; 7 bases map to TRBD2. The length of the CDR3 is 17 residues. V lost 0 bases to trimming and J lost 0 bases; unmatched junction nucleotides: 5. CDR1 is MGHRA, CDR2 YSYEKL, per germline. In DNA form, the CDR3 reads TGCGCCAGCAGCCAAGAACTAGCGTCGAGCTCCTACAATGAGCAGTTCTTC. It translates to CASSQELASSSYNEQFF.

This sequence joins TRBV6-1 and TRBJ1-2, with D hard to call. The germline CDR1 and CDR2 sequences are MNHNS and SASEGT. Trimming removed 0 bases at V and 3 bases at J, with 5 bases between. The CDR3 spans 13 residues. CDR3 DNA: TGTGCCAGCAGTGAAGCGGGATACTATGGCTACACCTTC. Its protein is CASSEAGYYGYTF.

This chain uses TRBV19 with TRBJ1-2, with D tentatively TRBD1 (5 bases). The CDR3 totals 13 residues. V gave up 10 bases and J gave up 4 bases, with 16 bases separating them. Germline assignment: CDR1 LNHDA and CDR2 SQIVND (reference sequence). CDR3 loop: CATWGKLFYGYTF. For the CDR3, the DNA is TGTGCCACTTGGGGGAAATTATTCTATGGCTACACCTTC.

The chain joins TRBV9 to TRBJ2-5; 14 bases agree with TRBD2. The J segment lost 2 bases and the V segment lost 3 bases, leaving 6 bases of the junction unmatched. Germline values: CDR1 SGDLS, CDR2 YYNGEE. This CDR3 spans 17 amino acids. The chain's CDR3 is CASSEGTSGSRQETQYF. Here the CDR3 DNA reads TGTGCCAGCAGCGAGGGGACTAGCGGGAGTCGACAAGAGACCCAGTACTTC.

The chain joins TRBV2 to TRBJ1-6, with unresolved D. The V gene's germline CDR1 is SNHLY and CDR2 FYNNEI. The CDR3 is made up of 14 amino acids. With 1 base removed from V and 9 bases from J, the gap between germline ends came to 10 bases. The CDR3 DNA reads as TGTGCCAGCAGTGAAGGGACTCGGGTTTCACCCCTCCACTTT. It specifies CASSEGTRVSPLHF.

The V gene is TRBV12-3 or TRBV12-4, the J gene TRBJ1-2, with a weak D call TRBD1 (5 bases). V was trimmed by 2 bases and J by 7 bases, leaving 8 bases between them. This CDR3 has 12 residues. CDR3 residues: CASSLSRVGYTF. The CDR3 bases are TGTGCCAGCAGTTTAAGCAGGGTTGGCTACACCTTC.